The rows below give T cell receptor beta chains drawn from one sample of a study of tumor-infiltrating lymphocytes in primary liver carcinoma. TCRdb independently ran MiXCR on the multiplex PCR reads; one entry per CDR3 protein. The data contain 35,000 to 45,000 distinct CDR3 sequences, roughly 77% of them singletons. Material: tumor-adjacent normal liver tissue. The source of these receptors is a woman in her twenties or thirties with primary liver carcinoma and hepatitis B virus infection. Both conserved end residues are part of each CDR3. D genes are given only for firm matches. Size is stated for part of the rows, as once, few or many counts, or as a class when the clone is expanded.

clone_size	d_call	v_call	j_call	cdr3_nt	cdr3_aa
NA	NA	TRBV4-1	TRBJ1-4	TGCGCCAGCAGCCAAGACGTCGCACTGAGGGAAAGACTGTTTTTT	CASSQDVALRERLFF
NA	NA	TRBV5-4	TRBJ1-4	TGTGCCAGCAGCGCCAGCCGGGGCCTTAGTGAAAAACTGTTTTTT	CASSASRGLSEKLFF
NA	NA	TRBV4-3	TRBJ2-7	TGCGCTAGCAGCCGAGATTTTCCAGGGTCCTACGAGCAGTACTTT	CASSRDFPGSYEQYF
few	TRBD2	TRBV28	TRBJ2-2	TGTGCCAGCAGCCTCTTCATTAAAAAAGAGACTAGCGAGAACGCCGGGGAGCTGTTTTTT	CASSLFIKKETSENAGELFF
once	NA	TRBV6-6	TRBJ1-1	TGTGCCAGCAGTTACTCGATGGGTCGGAAGAACAATGAGGCTTTCTTT	CASSYSMGRKNNEAFF
NA	NA	TRBV12-3/TRBV12-4	TRBJ1-5	TGTGCCAACAGTTTAGAGATCAACCAGCCCCAGCATTTT	CANSLEINQPQHF
NA	NA	TRBV6-1	TRBJ2-3	TGTACTAGCAGTGAACCCCCCGTCCCAGATACGCAGTATTTT	CTSSEPPVPDTQYF
few	NA	TRBV11-3	TRBJ2-2	TGCGCCAGCAGCTTAGTAGCGGCCCTTAATACCGGGGAGCTGTTTTTT	CASSLVAALNTGELFF
NA	NA	TRBV12-3/TRBV12-4	TRBJ2-2	TGTTCCAGCAGTTCAGCCGGGGAACTGTTTTTT	CSSSSAGELFF
many	TRBD2	TRBV28	TRBJ2-1	TGTGCCAGCAGTCTTAGCGGGGACGATGAGCAGTTCTTC	CASSLSGDDEQFF
NA	NA	TRBV4-3	TRBJ2-1	TGCGCCAGCAGCCAAGGTACGGGAAGCCCCTATAATGAGCAATTCTTC	CASSQGTGSPYNEQFF